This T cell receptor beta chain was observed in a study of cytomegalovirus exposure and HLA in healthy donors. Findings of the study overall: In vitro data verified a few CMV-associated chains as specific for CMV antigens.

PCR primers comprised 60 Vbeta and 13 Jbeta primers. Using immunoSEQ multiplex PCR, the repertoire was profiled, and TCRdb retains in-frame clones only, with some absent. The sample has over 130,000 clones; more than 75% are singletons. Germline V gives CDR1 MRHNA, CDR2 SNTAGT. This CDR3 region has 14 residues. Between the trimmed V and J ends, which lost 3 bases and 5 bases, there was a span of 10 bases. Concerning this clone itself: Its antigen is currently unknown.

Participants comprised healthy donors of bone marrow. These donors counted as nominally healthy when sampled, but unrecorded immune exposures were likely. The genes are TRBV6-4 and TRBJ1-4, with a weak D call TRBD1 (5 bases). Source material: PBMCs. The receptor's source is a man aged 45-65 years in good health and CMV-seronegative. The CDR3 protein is CASSEWGGNEKLFF. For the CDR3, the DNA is TGTGCCAGCAGTGAATGGGGCGGCAATGAAAAACTGTTTTTT.